Sequencing of this T cell receptor beta chain was carried out in a study of blood T cell repertoires in COVID-19. About the study: Sources were T cells, B-cell-depleted T cells, or PBMCs; the material itself was cDNA or gDNA.

Trimming cost V 10 bases and J 7 bases, with 17 bases left between them. The CDR3 is 13 residues long. The germline CDR1 and CDR2 sequences are SGHAT and FQDESV (reference sequence). The repertoire was sequenced with immunoSEQ multiplex PCR; TCRdb's copy has only in-frame clones and lacks some. The sample carries 90,000 or so clones, under 90% recorded once. The receptor's source is a man aged 55-75 years with COVID-19, enrolled during active disease. The sequenced material came from peripheral blood. The chain carries TRBV11-1 and TRBJ2-1, with D perhaps TRBD2 (5 bases). This chain's CDR3 is CATYSGIQNEQFF. Here the CDR3 DNA reads TGTGCCACATATTCCGGGATTCAAAATGAGCAGTTCTTC.